A single sample is the source of the 16 T cell receptor beta chains below, sequenced in a study of human T cells and chemical hapten exposure. MiXCR was run by TCRdb on the RACE reads, yielding one entry per CDR3 protein. The sample shows just over 350,000 distinct CDR3 sequences, 6% to 7% of them seen only once. This sample's time point: patch test 2, 6 weeks after DPC sensitization. Specified treatment: therapeutic diphenylcyclopropenone sensitization with weekly scalp DPC. The starting material was whole blood, obtained in connection with sensitization to the hapten diphenylcyclopropenone (DPC). The receptors originated from a woman aged 18 to 35 with alopecia areata. Some clones in this sample may be carry-over from other donors' samples.

The sample holds a few counts of this clonotype. The V call is TRBV12-5, the J call TRBJ2-1; D unresolved. Germline CDR1 and CDR2: LGHNT and FRNRAP. V was clipped by 3 bases and J by 10 bases, with 4 bases between them. This CDR3 has 10 amino acids. CDR3 bases: TGTGCTAGTGGTTTTCGGGAGCAGTTCTTC. This sequence encodes CASGFREQFF.

This clonotype was detected a few times. This sequence joins TRBV4-3 and TRBJ1-2; D may be TRBD1 (5 bases). The CDR3 is 16 residues long. CDR1 LGHNA and CDR2 YSLEER come from the germline V gene. V shed 0 bases and J shed 6 bases, with 17 bases lying between them. The CDR3 DNA is TGCGCCAGCAGCCAAGAAATCGCAGGGCGTATTGATGGCTACACCTTC. Translation gives CASSQEIAGRIDGYTF.

This clonotype was seen at least ten times. The rearrangement joins TRBV6-1 to TRBJ1-5; no clear D gene. CDR1 and CDR2 (germline): MNHNS, SASEGT. The CDR3 has 13 amino acids. Trimming stripped 6 bases from V and 3 bases from J, with 9 bases between. CDR3 bases: TGTGCCAGCAGCCGGGAAAACAATCAGCCCCAGCATTTT. Translating it yields CASSRENNQPQHF.

This clonotype was seen ten or more times. J is TRBJ2-3 and V is TRBV7-8, with 7 bases identical to TRBD1. Trimming cost V 6 bases and J 2 bases; bases outside gene matches: 8. This CDR3 contains 15 residues. Per germline, CDR1 SGHVS and CDR2 FQNEAQ. DNA of the CDR3: TGTGCCAGCAGGCCACTCGGGACAGACACAGATACGCAGTATTTT. Translation gives CASRPLGTDTDTQYF.

This clonotype has a count of ten or more. The V gene is TRBV7-8, the J gene TRBJ1-1; 7 bases agree with TRBD1. The germline gives CDR1 SGHVS, CDR2 FQNEAQ. The J segment lost 4 bases and the V segment lost 2 bases, leaving 7 bases of the junction unmatched. This CDR3 has 15 amino acids. The CDR3 DNA is TGTGCCAGCAGCTTATTATACAGGGGAAGCACTGAAGCTTTCTTT. It specifies CASSLLYRGSTEAFF.

This clonotype was detected only a few times. The J gene is TRBJ1-5, the V gene TRBV18; the D is unclear. Trimming stripped 6 bases from V and 7 bases from J, with 19 bases between. Germline V gene sequence: CDR1 KGHSH, CDR2 LQKENI. The CDR3 contains 15 residues. The CDR3 loop reads CASSEGNVVTQPQHF. In nucleotides, the CDR3 is TGTGCCAGCTCGGAGGGAAACGTGGTTACGCAGCCCCAGCATTTT.

This clonotype has a handful of counts. V and J are TRBV6-5 and TRBJ2-3, with unresolved D. The CDR3 loop spans 11 amino acids. Germline V gene lookup returns CDR1 MNHEY and CDR2 SVGAGI. Trimming cost V 9 bases and J 2 bases, with 6 bases left between them. The CDR3 region is CASTPTDTQYF. CDR3 in DNA: TGTGCCAGTACACCCACAGATACGCAGTATTTT.

This clonotype was picked up a small number of times. The chain has TRBV2 and TRBJ1-1; D is possibly TRBD1 (6 bases). Germline V gene lookup returns CDR1 SNHLY and CDR2 FYNNEI. The germline V and J ends were trimmed by 6 bases and 3 bases, with 11 bases remaining between them. The CDR3 is 13 residues long. This chain's CDR3 is CASSINRDTEAFF. CDR3 bases: TGTGCCAGCAGCATAAACAGGGACACTGAAGCTTTCTTT.

V and J are TRBV7-2 and TRBJ2-3; 13 bases are shared with TRBD2. Per germline, CDR1 SGHTA and CDR2 FQGNSA. The CDR3 covers 18 residues. The V and J ends lost 5 bases and 2 bases, in that order; junction bases with no gene match: 10. The CDR3 sequence: CASSKGLAGSPLTDTQYF. CDR3 sequence (DNA): TGTGCCAGCAGCAAGGGACTAGCGGGGAGCCCACTCACAGATACGCAGTATTTT.

This clonotype has just a few counts. The CDR3 protein is CASSNPGPGGNNQPQHF. As DNA, the CDR3 is TGTGCCAGCAGCAATCCTGGCCCAGGGGGCAACAATCAGCCCCAGCATTTT. This chain joins TRBV7-9 and TRBJ1-5; 8 nucleotides align to TRBD1. Germline V gene data show CDR1 as SEHNR and CDR2 as FQNEAQ (reference sequence). This CDR3 has 17 residues. V lost 5 bases, J lost 3 bases, and 12 bases stayed unmatched.

In its sample, this clonotype was seen a few times. The chain combines TRBV12-3 or TRBV12-4 with TRBJ2-3, with TRBD2 identical over 14 bases. This CDR3 contains 19 residues. The junction had 16 bases not matched to a gene; V was cut back by 5 bases and J by 6 bases. CDR3 bases: TGTGCCAGCAGTCCCGGGACTAGCGGGGGCGGACCCGCAGGGGATACGCAGTATTTT. It yields the protein CASSPGTSGGGPAGDTQYF.

The chain is built from TRBV7-9 and TRBJ1-5, with a weak D call TRBD1 (5 bases). Trimming cost V 0 bases and J 3 bases, with 12 bases left between them. Germline V CDR1 and CDR2: SEHNR, FQNEAQ (reference sequence). This CDR3 has 16 amino acids. The CDR3 DNA reads TGTGCCAGCAGCTTAGCGACAGCGGGAGTCAATCAGCCCCAGCATTTT. Amino acid sequence: CASSLATAGVNQPQHF.

The rearrangement links TRBV6-6 to TRBJ2-1; either TRBD1 or TRBD2 may fit D (5 bases each). The ends were cut back, 6 bases at V and 0 bases at J, with 12 bases in the middle. The germline V gene encodes CDR1 MNHNY and CDR2 SVGAGI (reference sequence). This CDR3 spans 15 amino acids. DNA of the CDR3: TGTGCCAGCAGCGCCGGGACCATCTCCTACAATGAGCAGTTCTTC. This sequence encodes CASSAGTISYNEQFF.

In this sample, this clonotype turned up a few times. V gene TRBV7-9 combines with J gene TRBJ2-5; perhaps TRBD2 as D (6 bases). Germline V gives CDR1 SEHNR, CDR2 FQNEAQ (reference sequence). Trimming pared 4 bases from V and 1 base from J, leaving 13 bases between. The CDR3 is 15 residues long. The CDR3 nucleotides are TGTGCCAGCAGCTCGACGGGGGAGGCCCAAGAGACCCAGTACTTC. It codes for CASSSTGEAQETQYF. Full variable domain (missing parts from reference TRBV7-9 and TRBJ2-5): DTGVSQNPRHKITKRGQNVTFRCDPISEHNRLYWYRQTLGQGPEFLTYFQNEAQLEKSRLLSDRFSAERPKGSFSTLEIQRTEQGDSAMYLCASSSTGEAQETQYFGPGTRLLVL.

Ten or more counts support this clonotype. The V and J genes are TRBV6-5 and TRBJ1-6; the D is unclear. The ends were cut back, 6 bases at V and 13 bases at J, with 16 bases in the middle. The CDR3 consists of 13 residues. Germline V gene data show CDR1 as MNHEY and CDR2 as SVGAGI. The CDR3 bases are TGTGCCAGCAGCTACCAGCTGGGTTCTCCCCTCCACTTT. Protein sequence: CASSYQLGSPLHF.

This clonotype showed up just a few times. The chain joins TRBV5-1 to TRBJ1-4; TRBD1 matches at 7 bases. In germline, CDR1 is SGHRS, CDR2 YFSETQ. The CDR3 runs 16 residues. V was clipped by 0 bases and J by 5 bases; unmatched bases: 7. CDR3 in amino acids: CASSLARQGGNEKLFF. CDR3 coding DNA: TGCGCCAGCAGCTTGGCTCGTCAGGGGGGCAATGAAAAACTGTTTTTT.